The 13 T cell receptor beta chains given below trace back to one sample, sequenced in a study of shared clonotypes between healthy human individuals. As defined, naive CD8 cells were CD45RO-negative and positively selected for CCR7, with terminally differentiated effector memory CD45RA+ cells excluded. The table came from immunoSEQ multiplex PCR; TCRdb's copy has only in-frame clones and leaves some out. This sample yields more than 600,000 clones, of which around 90% are seen a single time; 24% belongs to the top ten. The sample taken for sequencing was naive CD8+ T cells sorted from blood. Receptor source: a man aged 25 to 40 in good health.

J is TRBJ2-5 and V is TRBV29-1; 7 bases map to TRBD1. Germline values: CDR1 SQVTM, CDR2 ANQGSEA. This CDR3 has 15 residues. V lost 3 bases and J lost 1; bases outside the gene matches: 8. The CDR3 loop is CSVDGARGFQETQYF. The CDR3 nucleotides are TGCAGCGTTGACGGTGCCAGGGGGTTCCAAGAGACCCAGTACTTC.

Concerning this clone itself: The junction shows a germline mismatch at one end, possibly a read error. V is TRBV5-6 and J is TRBJ2-1; 11 positions match TRBD1. The germline V gene encodes CDR1 SGHDT and CDR2 YYEEEE. The CDR3 sequence is 18 residues long. The CDR3 sequence is CASSSPKDRGPSYNEQLF. CDR3 DNA sequence: TGTGCCAGCAGTTCCCCGAAGGACAGGGGGCCTTCCTACAATGAGCAGCTCTTC.

This clone was seen just once. J is TRBJ2-7 and V is TRBV15; TRBD1 or TRBD2 may be the D gene (6 bases each). The CDR3 covers 17 residues. V lost 0 bases to trimming and J lost 6 bases, with 21 bases between them. CDR1 is LNHNV, CDR2 YYDKDF, per germline (reference sequence). DNA for the CDR3: TGTGCCACCAGCAGAGATAAGATCAACAGGGAGGAGACCGAGCAGTACTTC. Translation gives CATSRDKINREETEQYF.

The genes are TRBV19 and TRBJ1-2, with 9 bases matching TRBD1. CDR3 length: 13 amino acids. Germline V gene data show CDR1 as LNHDA and CDR2 as SQIVND (reference sequence). The V and J ends lost 7 bases and 4 bases, in that order; junction bases with no gene match: 4. CDR3 in amino acids: CASKGTGPYGYTF. DNA of the CDR3: TGTGCCAGTAAGGGGACAGGGCCCTATGGCTACACCTTC.

This clone was recorded only once. The chain uses TRBV16 and TRBJ1-2; D perhaps matches TRBD1 (5 bases). Germline-derived CDR1 and CDR2 are KGHSY and FQNENV. V was shortened by 3 bases and J by 5 bases, with 16 bases between the two germline ends. This CDR3 has 15 amino acids. The CDR3, as DNA: TGTGCCAGCAGCCATTTCGGGACGGACTCTTATGGCTACACCTTC. This sequence encodes CASSHFGTDSYGYTF.

The chain carries TRBV4-3 and TRBJ2-7; TRBD2 aligns across 10 bases. The germline gives CDR1 LGHNA, CDR2 YSLEER. This CDR3 comprises 15 residues. V was clipped by 6 bases and J by 7 bases; unmatched bases: 12. CDR3 loop: CASSQSTSGFGEQYF. CDR3 coding DNA: TGCGCCAGCAGTCAGTCGACTAGCGGGTTTGGAGAGCAGTACTTC.

This clone was observed once. The chain combines TRBV25-1 with TRBJ2-7; D might be TRBD1 (6 bases). The CDR3 contains 15 residues. CDR1 is MGHDK and CDR2 is SYGVNS in the germline V gene. The V gene lost 0 bases and the J gene lost 6 bases, with 15 bases spanning the gap. Written as DNA, the CDR3 is TGTGCCAGCAGTGAATATTCCGGGACACAAGGCGAGCAGTACTTC. Protein product: CASSEYSGTQGEQYF.

About this clone itself: Other DNA sequences in the same sample also yield this CDR3. This sequence joins TRBV7-9 and TRBJ2-7, with D uncertain. Trimming cost V 2 bases and J 6 bases, with 5 bases left between them. Germline V gene data show CDR1 as SEHNR and CDR2 as FQNEAQ (reference sequence). The CDR3 sequence is 11 residues long. In nucleotides, the CDR3 is TGTGCCAGCAGCTTATCTAGCGAGCAGTACTTC. Translation: CASSLSSEQYF.

This clone showed up just a few times. The chain couples TRBV30 to TRBJ1-5; D possibly corresponds to TRBD1 (6 bases). V was cut by 2 bases and J by 5 bases, with 10 bases left in between. The V gene's germline CDR1 is GTSNPN and CDR2 SVGIG (reference sequence). This CDR3 comprises 13 residues. CDR3 in DNA: TGTGCCTGGAGTACAGGGACCGATCAGCCCCAGCATTTT. Translation gives CAWSTGTDQPQHF.

This clone was observed once. V and J are TRBV6-1 and TRBJ2-7; 7 bases are a match to TRBD1. J lost 0 bases, V lost 1 base, and 6 bases had no gene match. Germline loops: CDR1 MNHNS, CDR2 SASEGT. The CDR3 has 16 amino acids. CDR3 loop: CASSEGSGGFSYEQYF. CDR3 sequence (DNA): TGTGCCAGCAGTGAAGGGTCAGGGGGTTTCTCCTACGAGCAGTACTTC.

V gene TRBV6-5 combines with J gene TRBJ1-1, with 7 bases that match TRBD1. Looked up from germline, CDR1 is MNHEY and CDR2 is SVGAGI. V was clipped by 6 bases and J by 3 bases; unmatched bases: 7. The CDR3 covers 14 residues. DNA for the CDR3: TGTGCCAGCAGCCCGTTGGGGACAGACACTGAAGCTTTCTTT. Translation gives CASSPLGTDTEAFF.

This sequence joins TRBV7-6 and TRBJ2-1, with D unresolved. The ends were cut back, 1 base at V and 8 bases at J, with 15 bases in the middle. CDR1 is SGHVS and CDR2 is FNYEAQ in the germline V gene. The CDR3 is made up of 15 amino acids. The DNA for the CDR3 is TGTGCCAGCAGCTTAGGGGCTCGAATTGGGGATGAGCAGTTCTTC. Protein product: CASSLGARIGDEQFF. Drawing the rest from reference TRBV7-6 and TRBJ2-1, the complete variable domain is GAGVSQSPRYKVTKRGQDVALRCDPISGHVSLYWYRQALGQGPEFLTYFNYEAQQDKSGLPNDRFSAERPEGSISTLTIQRTEQRDSAMYRCASSLGARIGDEQFFGPGTRLTVL.

The gene calls are TRBV4-3 and TRBJ1-1; 10 bases align to TRBD1. The CDR3 spans 17 residues. From germline, CDR1 is LGHNA and CDR2 YSLEER. Trimming cost V 0 bases and J 0 bases; bases outside gene matches: 4. This chain's CDR3 is CASSQEGQGVVNTEAFF. The CDR3 DNA sequence: TGCGCCAGCAGCCAAGAAGGACAGGGGGTAGTGAACACTGAAGCTTTCTTT.